The 10 T cell receptor beta chains given below trace back to one sample, sequenced in a study of blood T cell repertoires in COVID-19. Some clones are missing from TCRdb's copy, which holds only in-frame ones; the method was immunoSEQ multiplex PCR. The repertoire consists of about 150,000 clones, with over 75% occurring once and the leading ten covering 0.63%. The sample taken for sequencing was peripheral blood. The source of these receptors is a man in his sixties with COVID-19, enrolled during active disease.

The chain is built from TRBV7-8 and TRBJ2-4; 7 bases agree with TRBD2. V was clipped by 5 bases and J by 0 bases; unmatched bases: 13. From germline, CDR1 is SGHVS and CDR2 FQNEAQ. There are 18 residues in the CDR3. The CDR3, as DNA: TGTGCCAGCAGCCCCATATTCGGGGGGTCCATAGCCAAAAACATTCAGTACTTC. Amino acids: CASSPIFGGSIAKNIQYF.

This chain joins TRBV25-1 and TRBJ1-6; D is perhaps TRBD1 (6 bases). This CDR3 has 13 amino acids. Germline CDR1 is MGHDK and CDR2 is SYGVNS. Trimming removed 3 bases at V and 8 bases at J, with 8 bases between. DNA of the CDR3: TGTGCCAGCAGTGACGCAGGGGATTCACCCCTCCACTTT. Translating it yields CASSDAGDSPLHF.

The rearrangement joins TRBV5-4 to TRBJ2-7; D possibly corresponds to TRBD1 (6 bases). Per the germline V gene, CDR1 is SGHNT and CDR2 is YYREEE (reference sequence). Trimming took 1 base from V and 3 from J, leaving 14 bases between them. The CDR3 contains 15 residues. The CDR3 nucleotides read TGTGCCAGCAGCTTGACAGGGCAAGGCCTCTACGAGCAGTACTTC. Its protein product is CASSLTGQGLYEQYF.

This chain uses TRBV5-6 with TRBJ2-7, with 8 bases lining up with TRBD2. The CDR3 covers 14 residues. V shed 4 bases and J 6 bases; nucleotides not matched to a gene: 9. The germline CDR1 and CDR2 sequences are SGHDT and YYEEEE. The CDR3 is CASSPPGTRGEQYF. DNA of the CDR3: TGTGCCAGCAGCCCCCCGGGGACTAGAGGCGAGCAGTACTTC. The complete variable domain, with remaining parts taken from reference TRBV5-6 and TRBJ2-7, reads DAGVTQSPTHLIKTRGQQVTLRCSPKSGHDTVSWYQQALGQGPQFIFQYYEEEERQRGNFPDRFSGHQFPNYSSELNVNALLLGDSALYLCASSPPGTRGEQYFGPGTRLTVT.

V is TRBV24-1 and J is TRBJ1-1, with TRBD1 identical over 9 bases. Per the germline V gene, CDR1 is KGHDR and CDR2 is SFDVKD. Trimming at V came to 6 bases and at J to 1 base, leaving 11 bases not matched to a gene. CDR3 size: 17 residues. CDR3 bases: TGTGCCACCAGTCCTGCCGGGACAGGGCCGCCGAACACTGAAGCTTTCTTT. Encoded protein: CATSPAGTGPPNTEAFF.

The J gene is TRBJ2-1, the V gene TRBV6-2 or TRBV6-3; D gene unclear. Germline V lookup: CDR1 MNHEY, CDR2 SVGEGT. The length of the CDR3 is 13 residues. The V end lost 5 bases, the J end lost 0 bases, and 5 bases lay between the germline ends. CDR3 protein: CASSRSSYNEQFF. As DNA, the CDR3 is TGTGCCAGCAGTCGTAGCTCCTACAATGAGCAGTTCTTC.

This chain connects TRBV6-5 to TRBJ1-3; tentative D call: TRBD1 (5 bases). The CDR3 consists of 14 residues. Trimming stripped 6 bases from V and 4 bases from J, with 13 bases between. CDR1 is MNHEY and CDR2 is SVGAGI in the germline V gene. The DNA of the CDR3 is TGTGCCAGCAGCCTTCAGGGTTTCGGAAACACCATATATTTT. Encoded protein: CASSLQGFGNTIYF.

V usage is TRBV25-1 and J usage is TRBJ1-4, with D possibly matching TRBD1 (5 bases). CDR3 length: 14 residues. The V gene lost 2 bases and the J gene lost 6 bases, with 10 bases spanning the gap. Germline assignment: CDR1 MGHDK and CDR2 SYGVNS. CDR3 nucleotides: TGTGCCAGCAGTGAAAGGGGATGGGATGAAAAACTGTTTTTT. Its protein product is CASSERGWDEKLFF. The full variable domain, its missing parts supplied by reference TRBV25-1 and TRBJ1-4, is EADIYQTPRYLVIGTGKKITLECSQTMGHDKMYWYQQDPGMELHLIHYSYGVNSTEKGDLSSESTVSRIRTEHFPLTLESARPSHTSQYLCASSERGWDEKLFFGSGTQLSVL.

The chain combines TRBV19 with TRBJ2-7; 10 nucleotides align to TRBD1. This CDR3 contains 15 residues. After removal of 4 bases from V and 6 bases from J, the junction contained 9 bases not matched to a gene. The germline gives CDR1 LNHDA, CDR2 SQIVND (reference sequence). The CDR3 bases are TGTGCCAGTAGTAAGACGGGACAGGGGATTCGCGAGCAGTACTTC. Translating it yields CASSKTGQGIREQYF.

A single count supports this clone. This sequence joins TRBV11-2 and TRBJ2-7; 9 bases fit TRBD2. J was trimmed by 3 bases and V by 4 bases; bases with no gene match: 10. CDR1 is SGHAT, CDR2 FQNNGV, per germline. The CDR3 has 16 amino acids. Here the CDR3 DNA reads TGTGCCAGCAGCTCGATAAGCGGGAGGTCCCTCTACGAGCAGTACTTC. This encodes CASSSISGRSLYEQYF.